This T cell receptor (beta chain) was documented in a study of T cell repertoires in cytomegalovirus infection. In the study overall: Indications of both CMV infection and matching HLA type were provided by public TCR beta signatures.

TCRdb re-derived calls from the reads in MiXCR, one entry per CDR3 protein. Here the sample spans 250,000 to 400,000 distinct CDR3 sequences, more than 20% being singletons. V dropped 2 bases and J dropped 3; count of bases not matched to a gene: 6. This CDR3 contains 16 residues. CDR1 and CDR2 from the germline V gene are MNHEY and SVGAGI. Concerning this clonotype itself: Its antigen is undetermined.

This chain joins TRBV6-5 and TRBJ2-3; 9 nucleotides agree with TRBD2. The receptor's source is a human donor in good health (CMV status not recorded). Some clones in this sample may be carry-over from other donors' samples. The sequenced sample was cultured PBMCs, obtained from culture after CMV antigen stimulation. The CDR3 DNA reads TGTGCCAGCAGTTACAGGGCGGGAGGGCCGACAGATACGCAGTATTTT. Protein sequence: CASSYRAGGPTDTQYF.